The entry that follows covers one T cell receptor beta chain sequence. Trimming cost V 1 base and J 0 bases, with 11 bases left between them. This CDR3 is 16 amino acids long. CDR1 and CDR2 (germline): SEHNR, FQNEAQ (reference sequence). The entry originates in a study of blood T cell repertoires in COVID-19. The wider study: Acute-phase and convalescent COVID-19 samples originated in the United States, Italy and Spain. The analysed material was cDNA or gDNA that came from T cells, B-cell-depleted T cells, or PBMCs.

Per the authors' pipeline: Reference gene primer amplification gave estimated nucleated cell counts. The data were produced by immunoSEQ multiplex PCR, yet TCRdb's version contains in-frame clones alone and is incomplete. V, J and clone size derive from that table, while D and trimming were established from the DNA sequence. The sample carries over 85,000 clones, 75% to 95% recorded once. V is TRBV7-9 and J is TRBJ2-3; D is unclear. Sequenced input: peripheral blood. This sequence was found in a man between 18 and 35 years old with acute or convalescent COVID-19. The CDR3 protein is CASSLVVTGSTDTQYF. DNA for the CDR3: TGTGCCAGCAGCTTAGTCGTGACTGGGAGCACAGATACGCAGTATTTT.